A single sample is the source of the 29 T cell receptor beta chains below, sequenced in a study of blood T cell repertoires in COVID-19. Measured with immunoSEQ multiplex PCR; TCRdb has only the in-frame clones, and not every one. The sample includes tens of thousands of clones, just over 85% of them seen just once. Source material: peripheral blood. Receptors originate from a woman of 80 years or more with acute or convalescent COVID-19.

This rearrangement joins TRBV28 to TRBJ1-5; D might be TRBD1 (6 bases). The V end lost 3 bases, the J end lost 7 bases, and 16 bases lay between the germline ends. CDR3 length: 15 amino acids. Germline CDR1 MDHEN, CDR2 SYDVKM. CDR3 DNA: TGTGCCAGCAGTTTCCGAACCCAGGGGAACCAGCCCCAGCATTTT. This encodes CASSFRTQGNQPQHF.

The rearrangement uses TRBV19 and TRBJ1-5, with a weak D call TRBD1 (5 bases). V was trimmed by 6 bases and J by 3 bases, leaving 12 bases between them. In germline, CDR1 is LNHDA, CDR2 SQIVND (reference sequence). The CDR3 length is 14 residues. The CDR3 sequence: CASRGAIFNQPQHF. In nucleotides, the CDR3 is TGTGCCAGTAGAGGGGCAATTTTCAATCAGCCCCAGCATTTT.

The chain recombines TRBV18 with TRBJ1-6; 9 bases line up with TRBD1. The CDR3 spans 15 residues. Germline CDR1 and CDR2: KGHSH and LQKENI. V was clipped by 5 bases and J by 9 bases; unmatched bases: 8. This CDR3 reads CASSTTTGGTSPLHF. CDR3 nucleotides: TGTGCCAGCTCAACGACAACAGGGGGCACTTCACCCCTCCACTTT.

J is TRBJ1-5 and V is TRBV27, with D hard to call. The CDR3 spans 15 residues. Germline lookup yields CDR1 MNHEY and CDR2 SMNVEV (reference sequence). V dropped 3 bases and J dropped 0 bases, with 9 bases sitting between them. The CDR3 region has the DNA TGTGCCAGCAGTTTTAATCCCTATAGCAATCAGCCCCAGCATTTT. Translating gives CASSFNPYSNQPQHF.

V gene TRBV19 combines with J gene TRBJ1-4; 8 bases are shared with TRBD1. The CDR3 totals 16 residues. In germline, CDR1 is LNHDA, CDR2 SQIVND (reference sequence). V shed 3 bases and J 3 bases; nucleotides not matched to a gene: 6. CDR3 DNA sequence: TGTGCCAGTAGTATCGGGCAGGGGGCGGCTAATGAAAAACTGTTTTTT. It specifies CASSIGQGAANEKLFF. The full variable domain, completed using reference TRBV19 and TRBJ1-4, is DGGITQSPKYLFRKEGQNVTLSCEQNLNHDAMYWYRQDPGQGLRLIYYSQIVNDFQKGDIAEGYSVSREKKESFPLTVTSAQKNPTAFYLCASSIGQGAANEKLFFGSGTQLSVL.

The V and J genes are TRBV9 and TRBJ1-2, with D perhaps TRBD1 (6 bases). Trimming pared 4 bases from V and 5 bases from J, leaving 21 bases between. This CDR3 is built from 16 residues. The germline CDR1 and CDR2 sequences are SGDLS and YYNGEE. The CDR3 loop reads CASSLGNQGSRYGYTF. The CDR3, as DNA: TGTGCCAGCAGCCTAGGAAATCAGGGGAGTCGATATGGCTACACCTTC. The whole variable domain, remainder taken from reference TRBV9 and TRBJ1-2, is DSGVTQTPKHLITATGQRVTLRCSPRSGDLSVYWYQQSLDQGLQFLIQYYNGEERAKGNILERFSAQQFPDLHSELNLSSLELGDSALYFCASSLGNQGSRYGYTFGSGTRLTVV.

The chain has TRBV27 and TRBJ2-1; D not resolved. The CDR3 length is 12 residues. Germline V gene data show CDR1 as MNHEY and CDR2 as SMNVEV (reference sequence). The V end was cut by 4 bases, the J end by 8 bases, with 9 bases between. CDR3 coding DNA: TGTGCCAGCAGTTCTCCTCGGGATGAGCAGTTCTTC. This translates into CASSSPRDEQFF.

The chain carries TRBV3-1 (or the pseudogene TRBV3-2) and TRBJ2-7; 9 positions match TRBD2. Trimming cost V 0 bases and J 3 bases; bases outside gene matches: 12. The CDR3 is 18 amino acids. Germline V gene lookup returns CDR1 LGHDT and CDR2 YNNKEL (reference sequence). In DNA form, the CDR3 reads TGTGCCAGCAGCCAAGATGGGCTAGCGGGGACCTCCTACTACGAGCAGTACTTC. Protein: CASSQDGLAGTSYYEQYF.

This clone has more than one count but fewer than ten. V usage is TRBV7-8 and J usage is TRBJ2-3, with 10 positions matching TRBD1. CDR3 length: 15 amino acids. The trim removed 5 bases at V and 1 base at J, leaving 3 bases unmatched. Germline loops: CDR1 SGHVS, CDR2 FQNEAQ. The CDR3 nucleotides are TGTGCCAGCAGCGCCGGACAGGGGGGCACAGATACGCAGTATTTT. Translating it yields CASSAGQGGTDTQYF.

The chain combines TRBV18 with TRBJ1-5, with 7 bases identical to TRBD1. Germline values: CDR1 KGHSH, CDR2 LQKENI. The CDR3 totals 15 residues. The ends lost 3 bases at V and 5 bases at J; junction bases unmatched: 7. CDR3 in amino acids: CASSPGDREDQPQHF. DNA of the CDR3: TGTGCCAGCTCACCCGGAGACAGGGAAGATCAGCCCCAGCATTTT.

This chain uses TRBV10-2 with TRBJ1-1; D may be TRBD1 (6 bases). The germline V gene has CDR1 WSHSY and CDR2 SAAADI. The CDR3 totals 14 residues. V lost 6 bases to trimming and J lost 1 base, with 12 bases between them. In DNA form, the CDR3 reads TGCGCCAGCAGACAAAACAGGGAGAACACTGAAGCTTTCTTT. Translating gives CASRQNRENTEAFF.

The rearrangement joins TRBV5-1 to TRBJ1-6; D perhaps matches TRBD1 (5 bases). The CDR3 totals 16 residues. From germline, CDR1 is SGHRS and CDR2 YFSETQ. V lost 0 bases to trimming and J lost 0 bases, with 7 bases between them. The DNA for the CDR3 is TGCGCCAGCAGCTTGGCAGGGCCCTCCTATAATTCACCCCTCCACTTT. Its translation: CASSLAGPSYNSPLHF.

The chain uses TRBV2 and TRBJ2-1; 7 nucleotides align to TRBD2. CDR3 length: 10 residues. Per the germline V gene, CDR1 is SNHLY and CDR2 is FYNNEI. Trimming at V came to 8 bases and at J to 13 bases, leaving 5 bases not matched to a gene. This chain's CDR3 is CASEGLSQFF. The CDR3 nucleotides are TGTGCCAGCGAGGGACTATCTCAGTTCTTC.

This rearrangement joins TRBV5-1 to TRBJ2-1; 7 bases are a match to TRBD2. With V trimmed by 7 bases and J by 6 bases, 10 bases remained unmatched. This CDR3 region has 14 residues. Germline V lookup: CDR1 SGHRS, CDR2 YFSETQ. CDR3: CASGSGTVSNEQFF. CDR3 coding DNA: TGCGCCAGCGGGAGCGGGACGGTCTCCAATGAGCAGTTCTTC. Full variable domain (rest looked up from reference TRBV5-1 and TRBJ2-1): KAGVTQTPRYLIKTRGQQVTLSCSPISGHRSVSWYQQTPGQGLQFLFEYFSETQRNKGNFPGRFSGRQFSNSRSEMNVSTLELGDSALYLCASGSGTVSNEQFFGPGTRLTVL.

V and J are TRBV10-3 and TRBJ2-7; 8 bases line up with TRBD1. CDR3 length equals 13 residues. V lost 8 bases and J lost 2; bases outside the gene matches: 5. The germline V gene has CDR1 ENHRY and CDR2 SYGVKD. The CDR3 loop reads CAIGQGGAYEQYF. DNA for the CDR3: TGTGCCATCGGACAGGGTGGAGCCTACGAGCAGTACTTC.

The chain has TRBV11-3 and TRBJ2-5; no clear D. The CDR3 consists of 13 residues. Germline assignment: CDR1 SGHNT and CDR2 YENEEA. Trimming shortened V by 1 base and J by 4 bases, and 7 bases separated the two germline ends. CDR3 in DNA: TGTGCCAGCAGCTTAGGAGTACGAGAGACCCAGTACTTC. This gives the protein CASSLGVRETQYF.

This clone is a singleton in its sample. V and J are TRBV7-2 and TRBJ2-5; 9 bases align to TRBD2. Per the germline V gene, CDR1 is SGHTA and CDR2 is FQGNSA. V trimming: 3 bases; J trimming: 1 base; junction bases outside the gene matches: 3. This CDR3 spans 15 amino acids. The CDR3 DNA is TGTGCCAGCAGCTTCTCTAGCGGGACCCAAGAGACCCAGTACTTC. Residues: CASSFSSGTQETQYF.

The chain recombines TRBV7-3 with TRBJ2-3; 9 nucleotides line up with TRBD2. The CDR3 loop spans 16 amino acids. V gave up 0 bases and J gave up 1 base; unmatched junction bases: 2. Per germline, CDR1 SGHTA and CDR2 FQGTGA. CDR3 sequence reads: CASSLTIAGGTDTQYF. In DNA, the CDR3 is TGTGCCAGCAGCTTAACGATAGCGGGGGGCACAGATACGCAGTATTTT.

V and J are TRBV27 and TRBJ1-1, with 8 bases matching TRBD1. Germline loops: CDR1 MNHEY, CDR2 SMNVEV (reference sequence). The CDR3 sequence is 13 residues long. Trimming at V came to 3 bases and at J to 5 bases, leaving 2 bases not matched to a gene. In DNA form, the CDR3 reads TGTGCCAGCAGTTTCAACAGGGGGACTGAAGCTTTCTTT. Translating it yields CASSFNRGTEAFF.

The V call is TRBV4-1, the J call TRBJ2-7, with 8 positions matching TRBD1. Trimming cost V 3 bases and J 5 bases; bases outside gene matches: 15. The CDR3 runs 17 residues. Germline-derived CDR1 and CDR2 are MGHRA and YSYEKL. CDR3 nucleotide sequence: TGCGCCAGCAGCCAGGACCCGCCGGACAGGGTTCTCCACGAGCAGTACTTC. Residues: CASSQDPPDRVLHEQYF.

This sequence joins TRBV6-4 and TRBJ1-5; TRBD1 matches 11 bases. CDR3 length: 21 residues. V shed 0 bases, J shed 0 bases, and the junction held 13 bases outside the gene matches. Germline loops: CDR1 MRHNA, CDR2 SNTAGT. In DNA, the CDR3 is TGTGCCAGCAGTGACTCCCCTCCGGGACAGGGGGATCTTTATAGCAATCAGCCCCAGCATTTT. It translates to CASSDSPPGQGDLYSNQPQHF.

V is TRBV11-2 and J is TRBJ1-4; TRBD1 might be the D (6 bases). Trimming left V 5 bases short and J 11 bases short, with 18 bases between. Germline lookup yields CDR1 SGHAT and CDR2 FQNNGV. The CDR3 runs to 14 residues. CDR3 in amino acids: CASSPDIQTGKLFF. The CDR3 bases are TGTGCCAGCAGCCCCGATATTCAAACAGGGAAACTGTTTTTT. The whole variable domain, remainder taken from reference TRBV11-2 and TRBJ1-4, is EAGVAQSPRYKIIEKRQSVAFWCNPISGHATLYWYQQILGQGPKLLIQFQNNGVVDDSQLPKDRFSAERLKGVDSTLKIQPAKLEDSAVYLCASSPDIQTGKLFFGSGTQLSVL.

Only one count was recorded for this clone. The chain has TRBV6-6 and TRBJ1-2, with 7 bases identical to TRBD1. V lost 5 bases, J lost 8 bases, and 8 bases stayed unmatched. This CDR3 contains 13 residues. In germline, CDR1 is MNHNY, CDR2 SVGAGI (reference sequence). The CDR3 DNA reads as TGTGCCAGCAGTCGAACAGGGGTACAAGGCTACACCTTC. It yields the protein CASSRTGVQGYTF.

The CDR3 loop reads CASSPGQGVGYTF. The DNA of the CDR3 is TGTGCCAGCAGTCCAGGACAGGGCGTTGGCTACACCTTC. The chain is built from TRBV7-2 and TRBJ1-2; 8 bases fit TRBD1. Unmatched junction bases numbered 7, after V lost 6 bases and J lost 7 bases. This CDR3 region has 13 residues. Germline V gene sequence: CDR1 SGHTA, CDR2 FQGNSA.

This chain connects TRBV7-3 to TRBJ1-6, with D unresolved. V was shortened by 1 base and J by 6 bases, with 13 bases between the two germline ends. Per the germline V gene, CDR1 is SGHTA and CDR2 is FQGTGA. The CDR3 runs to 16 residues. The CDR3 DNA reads TGTGCCAGCAGCTTAATCGAGGGCCTACCTAATTCACCCCTCCACTTT. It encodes CASSLIEGLPNSPLHF.

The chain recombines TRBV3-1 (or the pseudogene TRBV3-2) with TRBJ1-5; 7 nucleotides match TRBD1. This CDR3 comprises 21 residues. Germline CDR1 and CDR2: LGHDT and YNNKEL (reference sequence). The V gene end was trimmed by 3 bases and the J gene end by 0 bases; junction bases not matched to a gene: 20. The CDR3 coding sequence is TGTGCCAGCAGCCATTCCTGGGGCGTCGGGACAGCACCCTCTAGCAATCAGCCCCAGCATTTT. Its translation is CASSHSWGVGTAPSSNQPQHF.

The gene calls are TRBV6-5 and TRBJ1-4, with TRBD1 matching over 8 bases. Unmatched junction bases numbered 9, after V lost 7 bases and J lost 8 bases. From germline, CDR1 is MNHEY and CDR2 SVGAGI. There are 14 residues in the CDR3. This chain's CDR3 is CASTAGDRPEKLFF. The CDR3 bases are TGTGCCAGCACCGCGGGGGACAGGCCCGAAAAACTGTTTTTT.

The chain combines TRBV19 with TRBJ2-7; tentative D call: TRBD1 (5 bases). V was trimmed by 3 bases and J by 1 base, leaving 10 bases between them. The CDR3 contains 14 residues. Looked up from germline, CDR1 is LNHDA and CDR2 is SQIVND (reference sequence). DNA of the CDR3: TGTGCCAGTAGTATGGGCCGACAGTCCTACGAGCAGTACTTC. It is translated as CASSMGRQSYEQYF.

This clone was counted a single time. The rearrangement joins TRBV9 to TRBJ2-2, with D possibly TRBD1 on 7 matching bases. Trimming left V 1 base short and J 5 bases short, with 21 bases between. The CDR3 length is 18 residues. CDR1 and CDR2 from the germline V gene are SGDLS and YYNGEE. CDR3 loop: CASSVQLAGGPGTGELFF. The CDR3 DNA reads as TGTGCCAGCAGCGTACAACTGGCAGGGGGGCCGGGTACCGGGGAGCTGTTTTTT.